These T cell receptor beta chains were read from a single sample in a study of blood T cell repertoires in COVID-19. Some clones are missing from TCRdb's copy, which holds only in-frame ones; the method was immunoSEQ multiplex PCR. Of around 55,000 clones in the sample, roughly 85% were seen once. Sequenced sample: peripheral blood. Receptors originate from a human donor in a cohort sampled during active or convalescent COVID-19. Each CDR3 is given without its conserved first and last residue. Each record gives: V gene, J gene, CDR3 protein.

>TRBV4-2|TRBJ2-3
ASSQDSTSGVDTQY
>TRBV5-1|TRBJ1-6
ASSLAGYGSPLH
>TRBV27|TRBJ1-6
ASIAGTGGAYNSPLH
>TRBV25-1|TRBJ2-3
ASSEVNSLTDTQY
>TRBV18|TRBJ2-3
ASSPPNRLAGSTDTQY
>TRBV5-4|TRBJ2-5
ASSTGGETQY
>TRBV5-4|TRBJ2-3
ASSSTTGVLTDTQY
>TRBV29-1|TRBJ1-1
SVERGLNTEAF
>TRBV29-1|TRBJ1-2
SVTGTAYGYT
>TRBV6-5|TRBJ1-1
ASNSQGGNTEAF
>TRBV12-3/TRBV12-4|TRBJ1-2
ASSSDRGYGYT
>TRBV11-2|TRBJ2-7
ASSLARTGGIYKQY
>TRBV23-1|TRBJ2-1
ASSRRSDTYNEQF
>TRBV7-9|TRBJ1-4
ASSLEDWINEKLF